One and the same sample provided the 5 T cell receptor beta chains below, sequenced in a study of T cell clonotyping in hematopoietic cell transplantation. Measured with immunoSEQ multiplex PCR; TCRdb has only the in-frame clones, and not every one. The table has about 9,400 clones, nearly 80% seen once; the top ten hold approximately 16%. The sequences come from PBMCs, collected 180 days after allogeneic stem cell transplant. These receptor sequences come from a male patient in his 40s who had an allogeneic stem cell transplant from a related donor, so the T cells may come from the graft donor. Some clones in this sample may be carry-over from other donors' samples.

The chain has TRBV29-1 and TRBJ1-3; TRBD1 is a possible D gene (5 bases). CDR1 is SQVTM and CDR2 is ANQGSEA in the germline V gene. V was pared by 6 bases and J by 3 bases, with 15 bases between. The CDR3 extends over 14 amino acids. CDR3 loop: CSVSAGVNGNTIYF. DNA for the CDR3: TGCAGCGTGTCGGCGGGGGTTAATGGAAACACCATATATTTT. Combining the CDR3 with reference TRBV29-1 and TRBJ1-3 gives the whole variable domain SAVISQKPSRDICQRGTSLTIQCQVDSQVTMMFWYRQQPGQSLTLIATANQGSEATYESGFVIDKFPISRPNLTFSTLTVSNMSPEDSSIYLCSVSAGVNGNTIYFGEGSWLTVV.

The chain couples TRBV27 to TRBJ2-3, with D uncertain. Trimming took off 6 bases at V and 4 bases at J, with 14 bases between the two ends. CDR1 is MNHEY, CDR2 SMNVEV, per germline (reference sequence). This CDR3 region has 14 residues. CDR3 sequence reads: CASSQALTPDTQYF. The CDR3 DNA sequence: TGTGCCAGCAGCCAGGCCCTGACCCCAGATACGCAGTATTTT.

V usage is TRBV5-6 and J usage is TRBJ2-7, with 8 bases matching TRBD2. V trimming: 4 bases; J trimming: 2 bases; junction bases outside the gene matches: 5. The CDR3 totals 14 residues. Germline V lookup: CDR1 SGHDT, CDR2 YYEEEE. CDR3 sequence (DNA): TGTGCCAGCAGCCCCAGCGGGGGAACCTACGAGCAGTACTTC. Protein: CASSPSGGTYEQYF. Full variable domain (rest looked up from reference TRBV5-6 and TRBJ2-7): DAGVTQSPTHLIKTRGQQVTLRCSPKSGHDTVSWYQQALGQGPQFIFQYYEEEERQRGNFPDRFSGHQFPNYSSELNVNALLLGDSALYLCASSPSGGTYEQYFGPGTRLTVT.

The chain couples TRBV2 to TRBJ1-3, with TRBD1 as a possible D gene (6 bases). CDR1 is SNHLY and CDR2 is FYNNEI in the germline V gene. The CDR3 consists of 16 residues. V lost 4 bases and J lost 3, with 16 bases in between. CDR3 bases: TGTGCCAGCAGTGGAGCCCTGCGGACAGTTGGAAACACCATATATTTT. The encoded protein is CASSGALRTVGNTIYF.

This clone has only one observation. The chain has TRBV7-7 and TRBJ2-3, with 8 bases fitting TRBD1. The CDR3 sequence is 16 residues long. CDR1 and CDR2 from the germline V gene are SSHAT and FNYEAQ (reference sequence). The trim removed 5 bases at V and 3 bases at J, leaving 10 bases unmatched. CDR3 sequence: CASSTTGTGKTDTQYF. In DNA form, the CDR3 reads TGTGCCAGCAGCACCACCGGGACAGGAAAAACAGATACGCAGTATTTT.